This TCR beta chain was documented in a study of T cell changes during pregnancy in multiple sclerosis. Germline V gives CDR1 SGHTA, CDR2 FQGNSA. V was shortened by 5 bases and J by 7 bases, with 17 bases between the two germline ends. This CDR3 comprises 15 residues. Sequenced by immunoSEQ multiplex PCR; TCRdb stores in-frame clones only, minus some. Here the sample spans roughly 60,000 clones, approximately 90% being singletons. This clone is a singleton in its sample. This TCR was recovered from a female donor with multiple sclerosis, enrolled in a pregnancy study. The chain is built from TRBV7-2 and TRBJ2-2, with D possibly matching TRBD2 (7 bases). The sequencing used CD4+ T cells from peripheral blood mononuclear cells, collected in the first trimester of pregnancy. CDR3 sequence reads: CASSPAGASGGELFF. CDR3 DNA sequence: TGTGCCAGCAGCCCCGCGGGGGCGTCAGGCGGGGAGCTGTTTTTT.